These 32 T cell receptor beta chains were sequenced from one sample in a study of Graves' ophthalmopathy and Graves' hyperthyroidism. TCR beta CDR3 regions were amplified from RNA transcripts. After a first-round RT-PCR with HTBI primers, a second-round multiplex PCR was run. TCRdb reanalysed the multiplex PCR reads using MiXCR and keeps one entry per CDR3 protein. The sample holds hundreds of thousands of distinct CDR3 sequences; approximately 21% are singletons and the top ten take more than 5.5%. The source material was peripheral blood. These receptors were collected from a woman under 30 with stable Graves' hyperthyroidism. Some clones in this sample may be carry-over from other donors' samples.

This clonotype was counted at least ten times. V usage is TRBV7-9 and J usage is TRBJ2-5; 7 bases align to TRBD1. Germline CDR1 is SEHNR and CDR2 is FQNEAQ (reference sequence). J lost 5 bases, V lost 6 bases, and 12 bases had no gene match. The CDR3 contains 15 residues. The CDR3, as DNA: TGTGCCAGCAGGGAGACAGGGCCTATCTGGGAGACCCAGTACTTC. Its protein product is CASRETGPIWETQYF. Combining the CDR3 with reference TRBV7-9 and TRBJ2-5 gives the whole variable domain DTGVSQNPRHKITKRGQNVTFRCDPISEHNRLYWYRQTLGQGPEFLTYFQNEAQLEKSRLLSDRFSAERPKGSFSTLEIQRTEQGDSAMYLCASRETGPIWETQYFGPGTRLLVL.

This clonotype turned up a few times. This sequence joins TRBV20-1 and TRBJ1-1; D ambiguous. With 0 bases removed from V and 1 base from J, the gap between germline ends came to 6 bases. Per the germline V gene, CDR1 is DFQATT and CDR2 is SNEGSKA (reference sequence). The CDR3 loop spans 13 amino acids. In nucleotides, the CDR3 is TGCAGTGCTAGAGATTTTAAGAACACTGAAGCTTTCTTT. It encodes CSARDFKNTEAFF.

This clonotype has ten or more counts. This rearrangement joins TRBV12-3 or TRBV12-4 to TRBJ1-5; 10 positions match TRBD1. There are 15 residues in the CDR3. With V trimmed by 5 bases and J by 5 bases, 6 bases remained unmatched. The CDR3 nucleotides read TGTGCCAGCAGTGGACGGACAGGGGGGGATCAGCCCCAGCATTTT. Amino acid sequence: CASSGRTGGDQPQHF.

V usage is TRBV15 and J usage is TRBJ1-6; D gene ambiguous. Germline CDR1 reads LNHNV; CDR2 reads YYDKDF (reference sequence). The CDR3 is made up of 13 amino acids. Trimming took off 9 bases at V and 5 bases at J, with 11 bases between the two ends. CDR3 sequence: CATSGSHNSPLHF. CDR3 bases: TGTGCCACATCGGGATCCCATAATTCACCCCTCCACTTT.

The rearrangement uses TRBV4-2 and TRBJ2-5; 14 nucleotides agree with TRBD2. Trimming took 4 bases from V and 5 from J; bases not matched to a gene: 12. The germline gives CDR1 LGHNA, CDR2 YNFKEQ. There are 18 residues in the CDR3. CDR3 coding DNA: TGTGCCAGCAGCCCCCAAGGGACTAGCGGGGGTAGTAAGGAGACCCAGTACTTC. Translation gives CASSPQGTSGGSKETQYF.

This clonotype was found many times. The genes are TRBV20-1 and TRBJ2-5; 7 bases map to TRBD1. This CDR3 region has 11 residues. With V trimmed by 7 bases and J by 3 bases, 2 bases remained unmatched. Germline V gene sequence: CDR1 DFQATT, CDR2 SNEGSKA (reference sequence). CDR3 sequence reads: CSVDREETQYF. The DNA for the CDR3 is TGCAGTGTCGACAGGGAAGAGACCCAGTACTTC.

The genes are TRBV27 and TRBJ1-1; no clear D. V was clipped by 1 base and J by 2 bases, with 8 bases between them. Germline lookup yields CDR1 MNHEY and CDR2 SMNVEV (reference sequence). CDR3 length: 14 amino acids. The CDR3 nucleotides read TGTGCCAGCAGTTTATATCAGGCAAACACTGAAGCTTTCTTT. This gives the protein CASSLYQANTEAFF.

This clonotype was picked up many times. The chain couples TRBV3-1 to TRBJ1-1; D is perhaps TRBD1 (6 bases). CDR1 is LGHDT and CDR2 is YNNKEL in the germline V gene (reference sequence). The CDR3 runs to 15 residues. Trimming shortened V by 3 bases and J by 5 bases, and 16 bases separated the two germline ends. CDR3 protein: CASSQSTGLATEAFF. In DNA form, the CDR3 reads TGTGCCAGCAGCCAGAGCACAGGGCTGGCTACTGAAGCTTTCTTT.

Ten or more counts support this clonotype. The gene calls are TRBV27 and TRBJ2-7; 8 nucleotides align to TRBD1. Germline trimming cut 2 bases from V and 7 bases from J; bases unmatched to any gene: 7. CDR3 length equals 14 residues. Germline loops: CDR1 MNHEY, CDR2 SMNVEV (reference sequence). The CDR3 sequence is CASSLGDRLFEQYF. CDR3 sequence (DNA): TGTGCCAGCAGTTTAGGGGACAGGCTTTTTGAGCAGTACTTC.

In its sample, this clonotype was seen many times. The rearrangement uses TRBV20-1 and TRBJ2-7, with 7 bases fitting TRBD2. V trimming: 6 bases; J trimming: 0 bases; junction bases outside the gene matches: 11. CDR1 is DFQATT, CDR2 SNEGSKA, per germline (reference sequence). This CDR3 has 15 amino acids. The DNA for the CDR3 is TGCAGTGCGCCCCAATCTAGCGGCAGCTCCTACGAGCAGTACTTC. Its translation: CSAPQSSGSSYEQYF.

This clonotype was observed a handful of times. The rearrangement joins TRBV12-3 or TRBV12-4 to TRBJ2-5, with 8 positions matching TRBD2. With 7 bases clipped from V and 0 bases from J, the junction kept 13 bases outside the gene matches. This CDR3 comprises 17 residues. The CDR3 region is CASKSSAPSGHQETQYF. The DNA for the CDR3 is TGTGCCAGCAAATCCTCCGCCCCTAGCGGGCACCAAGAGACCCAGTACTTC.

This clonotype occurred many times. The V and J genes are TRBV5-1 and TRBJ2-2, with D unclear. The CDR3 contains 14 residues. Per the germline V gene, CDR1 is SGHRS and CDR2 is YFSETQ. V was shortened by 0 bases and J by 6 bases, with 9 bases between the two germline ends. The CDR3 sequence is CASSLDSGPGELFF. Written as DNA, the CDR3 is TGCGCCAGCAGCTTGGACAGTGGGCCCGGGGAGCTGTTTTTT.

The table lists this clonotype with many counts. The gene calls are TRBV11-2 and TRBJ1-1, with D uncertain. Looked up from germline, CDR1 is SGHAT and CDR2 is FQNNGV. V was trimmed by 5 bases and J by 1 base, leaving 17 bases between them. The CDR3 extends over 16 amino acids. The CDR3 DNA reads TGTGCCAGCAGCCCGGATAGGAGGAAACGGAACACTGAAGCTTTCTTT. It translates to CASSPDRRKRNTEAFF.

This clonotype was seen many times. The chain joins TRBV20-1 to TRBJ2-7; 7 nucleotides align to TRBD1. The trim removed 5 bases at V and 3 bases at J, leaving 4 bases unmatched. In germline, CDR1 is DFQATT, CDR2 SNEGSKA (reference sequence). The CDR3 runs 12 residues. As DNA, the CDR3 is TGCAGTGCTTGGGACAGTCGCTACGAGCAGTACTTC. Translated, it gives CSAWDSRYEQYF.

This clonotype was counted many times. CDR3 bases: TGTGCCAGCAGTCTCAAACCGGACCCCGCCGAGCAGTACTTC. Translated, it gives CASSLKPDPAEQYF. The chain links TRBV28 to TRBJ2-7; D ambiguous. Germline-derived CDR1 and CDR2 are MDHEN and SYDVKM. V lost 5 bases and J lost 6, with 17 bases in between. The CDR3 is 14 amino acids.

The V and J genes are TRBV11-2 and TRBJ2-7; D unresolved. This CDR3 has 15 amino acids. Deletions cut 6 bases from V and 3 bases from J, with 18 bases between. Germline CDR1 reads SGHAT; CDR2 reads FQNNGV. This CDR3 reads CASSLSDGPDYEQYF. In nucleotides, the CDR3 is TGTGCCAGCAGTCTATCAGACGGGCCTGACTACGAGCAGTACTTC.

This clonotype was observed at least ten times. The J gene is TRBJ2-7, the V gene TRBV5-1; no firm D call. Per the germline V gene, CDR1 is SGHRS and CDR2 is YFSETQ. The CDR3 has 12 residues. Deletions cut 4 bases from V and 3 bases from J, with 8 bases between. CDR3 sequence: CASSNVNYEQYF. CDR3 DNA: TGCGCCAGCAGCAACGTGAACTACGAGCAGTACTTC.

Ten or more counts support this clonotype. This chain links TRBV15 with TRBJ2-7; no reliable D call. Germline V gene data show CDR1 as LNHNV and CDR2 as YYDKDF (reference sequence). V was pared by 0 bases and J by 1 base, with 7 bases between. The CDR3 is made up of 14 amino acids. The CDR3 DNA reads TGTGCCACCAGCAGAGATCCCGGGTCCTACGAGCAGTACTTC. Translation gives CATSRDPGSYEQYF.

This clonotype was seen a handful of times. The V call is TRBV24-1, the J call TRBJ2-2, with D maybe TRBD1 (6 bases). The CDR3 loop spans 14 amino acids. Trimming stripped 8 bases from V and 1 base from J, with 10 bases between. Germline V gene data show CDR1 as KGHDR and CDR2 as SFDVKD. The CDR3 is CATKGQLNTGELFF. Here the CDR3 DNA reads TGTGCCACCAAAGGACAGTTGAACACCGGGGAGCTGTTTTTT.

V and J are TRBV4-2 and TRBJ2-7; D possibly uses TRBD1 or TRBD2 (5 bases each). The germline V and J ends were trimmed by 1 base and 2 bases, with 12 bases remaining between them. Germline CDR1 is LGHNA and CDR2 is YNFKEQ. This CDR3 contains 15 residues. CDR3 residues: CASSQVGDAPYEQYF. The CDR3 nucleotides are TGTGCCAGCAGCCAAGTAGGGGACGCTCCCTACGAGCAGTACTTC.

The CDR3 loop is CASSQGGKMNTEAFF. Here the CDR3 DNA reads TGTGCCAGCAGCCAAGGAGGGAAAATGAACACTGAAGCTTTCTTT. The chain links TRBV11-3 to TRBJ1-1; the D is unclear. The CDR3 sequence is 15 residues long. Germline CDR1 reads SGHNT; CDR2 reads YENEEA. Trimming took off 5 bases at V and 0 bases at J, with 13 bases between the two ends.

The rearrangement links TRBV19 to TRBJ1-2; 8 bases fit TRBD1. The CDR3 has 15 amino acids. Trimming cost V 5 bases and J 4 bases; bases outside gene matches: 9. Per germline, CDR1 LNHDA and CDR2 SQIVND (reference sequence). Here the CDR3 reads CASSRGTGPIYGYTF. Written as DNA, the CDR3 is TGTGCCAGTAGTCGCGGGACAGGTCCCATCTATGGCTACACCTTC.

Ten or more counts support this clonotype. This chain connects TRBV19 to TRBJ2-7, with a possible D match to TRBD1 (6 bases). V shed 4 bases and J shed 0 bases, with 10 bases lying between them. The CDR3 spans 14 residues. The V gene's germline CDR1 is LNHDA and CDR2 SQIVND (reference sequence). The CDR3 sequence: CASSRRTDSYEQYF. The CDR3 DNA follows: TGTGCCAGTAGTAGAAGGACAGACTCCTACGAGCAGTACTTC.

This clonotype was found many times. This rearrangement joins TRBV2 to TRBJ1-5; D gene uncertain. The V gene lost 7 bases and the J gene lost 5 bases, with 15 bases spanning the gap. The CDR3 contains 14 residues. Germline V gene sequence: CDR1 SNHLY, CDR2 FYNNEI. The CDR3 reads CASTLRRDDQPQHF. The CDR3 DNA is TGTGCCAGCACCCTCAGGCGGGATGATCAGCCCCAGCATTTT.

This clonotype turned up a few times. The gene calls are TRBV5-1 and TRBJ1-5; D possibly corresponds to TRBD1 (6 bases). This CDR3 has 14 amino acids. From germline, CDR1 is SGHRS and CDR2 YFSETQ. V was shortened by 4 bases and J by 6 bases, with 14 bases between the two germline ends. CDR3 bases: TGCGCCAGCAGCCCCGGGACAACCGGTCAGCCCCAGCATTTT. Translation: CASSPGTTGQPQHF.

Ten or more counts support this clonotype. The chain is built from TRBV20-1 and TRBJ1-1, with D possibly being TRBD1 (5 bases). The CDR3 loop spans 14 amino acids. V gave up 0 bases and J gave up 1 base, with 9 bases separating them. Per the germline V gene, CDR1 is DFQATT and CDR2 is SNEGSKA (reference sequence). As DNA, the CDR3 is TGCAGTGCTAGAGATCTGGGGCCGAACACTGAAGCTTTCTTT. This codes for CSARDLGPNTEAFF.

The gene calls are TRBV7-9 and TRBJ1-3; D gene unclear. Germline CDR1 SEHNR, CDR2 FQNEAQ (reference sequence). V lost 1 base and J 2 bases, leaving 9 bases between the germline ends. The CDR3 sequence is 15 residues long. The CDR3: CASSLVSSAGNTIYF. DNA of the CDR3: TGTGCCAGCAGCTTAGTTTCCAGCGCTGGAAACACCATATATTTT.

This clonotype showed up just a few times. The chain couples TRBV11-2 to TRBJ1-1, with TRBD1 as a possible D gene (5 bases). V lost 0 bases to trimming and J lost 0 bases, with 17 bases between them. Germline CDR1 reads SGHAT; CDR2 reads FQNNGV. This CDR3 has 18 amino acids. The CDR3 region has the DNA TGTGCCAGCAGCTTAGATTTGACAGTGGGGGGTGTGAACACTGAAGCTTTCTTT. Its translation: CASSLDLTVGGVNTEAFF.

This clonotype has at least ten counts. J is TRBJ1-2 and V is TRBV12-3 or TRBV12-4, with D possibly matching TRBD1 (5 bases). Trimming stripped 6 bases from V and 8 bases from J, with 13 bases between. The CDR3 is 12 residues long. DNA of the CDR3: TGTGCCAGCAGAAGGGACCGTGAAGGCTACACCTTC. This gives the protein CASRRDREGYTF.

This clonotype was counted many times. The chain carries TRBV29-1 and TRBJ1-2, with 9 bases matching TRBD1. This CDR3 region has 16 residues. V was pared by 4 bases and J by 3 bases, with 12 bases of the junction left unmatched. CDR1 SQVTM and CDR2 ANQGSEA come from the germline V gene. CDR3 region: CSVGFQPGQGYYGYTF. The CDR3 DNA is TGCAGCGTTGGGTTCCAACCGGGACAGGGCTACTATGGCTACACCTTC.

This clonotype has at least ten counts. CDR3 amino acids: CASSLPGLAGPRGELFF. CDR3 DNA: TGTGCCAGCAGTTTACCGGGACTAGCGGGACCGAGGGGGGAGCTGTTTTTT. The chain employs TRBV28 and TRBJ2-2; 13 nucleotides align to TRBD2. CDR3 size: 17 residues. Germline CDR1 and CDR2: MDHEN and SYDVKM. V lost 2 bases to trimming and J lost 8 bases; unmatched junction nucleotides: 8.

In this sample, this clonotype turned up many times. The genes are TRBV7-9 and TRBJ1-5, with D possibly TRBD1 on 5 matching bases. Trimming took 2 bases from V and 8 from J, leaving 16 bases between them. The CDR3 length is 15 residues. The germline CDR1 and CDR2 sequences are SEHNR and FQNEAQ (reference sequence). Written as DNA, the CDR3 is TGTGCCAGCAGCTTATCCAGGGCAGGTTTCGAGCCCCAGCATTTT. Amino acid sequence: CASSLSRAGFEPQHF.